These 31 T cell receptor beta chains were sequenced from one sample in a study of control samples from healthy donors and cancer patients. Assay: immunoSEQ multiplex PCR; the TCRdb copy retains only in-frame clones and omits some. The sample has 70,000 to 100,000 clones, 70% to 90% seen once. Sequencing input: blood. The source is a woman aged 55-69 years in good health.

The chain recombines TRBV3-1 (or the pseudogene TRBV3-2) with TRBJ2-7; D uncertain. The CDR3 spans 15 residues. CDR1 and CDR2 from the germline V gene are LGHDT and YNNKEL (reference sequence). The V end was cut by 1 base, the J end by 2 bases, with 12 bases between. The CDR3 nucleotides are TGTGCCAGCAGCCAAGGTACGACTTGGACCTACGAGCAGTACTTC. Protein product: CASSQGTTWTYEQYF.

This rearrangement joins TRBV28 to TRBJ1-2, with TRBD1 matching 8 bases. Germline-derived CDR1 and CDR2 are MDHEN and SYDVKM. V dropped 7 bases and J dropped 2; count of bases not matched to a gene: 9. This CDR3 spans 15 amino acids. The CDR3 sequence is CASTYTRQGNYGYTF. DNA of the CDR3: TGTGCCAGCACCTACACTCGACAGGGGAACTATGGCTACACCTTC.

J is TRBJ1-5 and V is TRBV7-9, with D uncertain. Trimming stripped 1 base from V and 4 bases from J, with 8 bases between. Per germline, CDR1 SEHNR and CDR2 FQNEAQ (reference sequence). The CDR3 sequence is 14 residues long. CDR3 protein: CASSLVGSNQPQHF. In DNA form, the CDR3 reads TGTGCCAGCAGCTTAGTAGGGTCGAATCAGCCCCAGCATTTT.

The chain has TRBV7-9 and TRBJ2-2, with a tentative D call TRBD2 (6 bases). There are 13 residues in the CDR3. V shed 5 bases and J shed 5 bases, with 9 bases lying between them. Germline V gives CDR1 SEHNR, CDR2 FQNEAQ (reference sequence). CDR3 DNA: TGTGCCAGCAGCCTCGGGGGTACCGGGGAGCTGTTTTTT. The encoded protein is CASSLGGTGELFF.

The gene calls are TRBV7-2 and TRBJ1-4; 7 nucleotides match TRBD1. The CDR3 length is 14 residues. With 5 bases clipped from V and 7 bases from J, the junction kept 7 bases outside the gene matches. Germline CDR1 reads SGHTA; CDR2 reads FQGNSA. For the CDR3, the DNA is TGTGCCAGCAGCCGCACAGGGGAGCCTGAAAAACTGTTTTTT. Translating gives CASSRTGEPEKLFF.

The CDR3 region is CASCRDLNTEAFF. CDR3 in DNA: TGTGCCAGCTGCCGGGACCTTAACACTGAAGCTTTCTTT. The chain combines TRBV25-1 with TRBJ1-1, with D tentatively TRBD1 (5 bases). The CDR3 has 13 residues. Germline values: CDR1 MGHDK, CDR2 SYGVNS. V lost 8 bases, J lost 2 bases, and 12 bases lay in between.

The chain carries TRBV7-6 and TRBJ2-3, with TRBD2 matching 16 bases. The CDR3 contains 18 residues. Germline CDR1 and CDR2: SGHVS and FNYEAQ. V shed 5 bases and J 3 bases; nucleotides not matched to a gene: 8. The CDR3 region is CASSSSGTSGRATDTQYF. CDR3 nucleotide sequence: TGTGCCAGCAGCAGTTCGGGGACTAGCGGGAGGGCAACAGATACGCAGTATTTT. The whole variable domain, remainder taken from reference TRBV7-6 and TRBJ2-3, is GAGVSQSPRYKVTKRGQDVALRCDPISGHVSLYWYRQALGQGPEFLTYFNYEAQQDKSGLPNDRFSAERPEGSISTLTIQRTEQRDSAMYRCASSSSGTSGRATDTQYFGPGTRLTVL.

This clone was recorded only once. Other DNA sequences within the sample encode an identical CDR3. The chain uses TRBV6-5 and TRBJ1-1; no clear D. Germline CDR1 MNHEY, CDR2 SVGAGI. This CDR3 has 13 amino acids. V lost 0 bases and J lost 1, with 3 bases in between. The CDR3 region has the DNA TGTGCCAGCAGTTACTCGGAGAACACTGAAGCTTTCTTT. Translated, it gives CASSYSENTEAFF.

V is TRBV6-1 and J is TRBJ1-5; D might be TRBD1 (5 bases). CDR3 length equals 13 residues. The ends were cut back, 2 bases at V and 7 bases at J, with 9 bases in the middle. Per the germline V gene, CDR1 is MNHNS and CDR2 is SASEGT. For the CDR3, the DNA is TGTGCCAGCAGTGAATCAGGGAACCAGCCCCAGCATTTT. It specifies CASSESGNQPQHF.

The chain couples TRBV10-3 to TRBJ2-1, with 13 bases fitting TRBD2. CDR3 length equals 16 residues. Trimming at V came to 3 bases and at J to 9 bases, leaving 8 bases not matched to a gene. Germline V CDR1 and CDR2: ENHRY, SYGVKD. The CDR3 spells CAISELTSGRAGEQFF. CDR3 sequence (DNA): TGTGCCATCAGTGAATTAACTAGCGGGAGGGCCGGTGAGCAGTTCTTC.

The J gene is TRBJ1-1, the V gene TRBV5-1; the D gene is possibly TRBD1 (5 bases). Trimming shortened V by 0 bases and J by 3 bases, and 12 bases separated the two germline ends. This CDR3 is built from 15 residues. Germline V gene lookup returns CDR1 SGHRS and CDR2 YFSETQ. The CDR3 DNA reads as TGCGCCAGCAGCTTGGCGGGACGGACCGACACTGAAGCTTTCTTT. Residues: CASSLAGRTDTEAFF.

The chain is built from TRBV21-1 and TRBJ1-4. TRBV21-1 is a known pseudogene. The CDR3 covers 13 residues. CDR3 region: CASSDRDCEKLFF. Here the CDR3 DNA reads TGTGCCAGCAGCGACCGGGACTGTGAAAAACTGTTTTTT.

V and J are TRBV27 and TRBJ1-2, with D unresolved. With 5 bases removed from V and 3 bases from J, the gap between germline ends came to 16 bases. The germline CDR1 and CDR2 sequences are MNHEY and SMNVEV (reference sequence). The CDR3 covers 15 residues. In nucleotides, the CDR3 is TGTGCCAGCAGTCCGCTGGACCTCCGGGACTATGGCTACACCTTC. It encodes CASSPLDLRDYGYTF.

This chain joins TRBV7-6 and TRBJ2-7, with D hard to call. Per the germline V gene, CDR1 is SGHVS and CDR2 is FNYEAQ. V was clipped by 5 bases and J by 7 bases, with 15 bases between them. This CDR3 has 13 residues. The CDR3 bases are TGTGCCAGCAGCCGCAATGTCCAGAGTGAGCAGTACTTC. Its translation: CASSRNVQSEQYF.

The J gene is TRBJ2-1, the V gene TRBV15; TRBD1 aligns across 9 bases. Trimming at V came to 4 bases and at J to 4 bases, leaving 11 bases not matched to a gene. Germline assignment: CDR1 LNHNV and CDR2 YYDKDF (reference sequence). The CDR3 contains 17 residues. The CDR3, as DNA: TGTGCCACCAGCAAAGACGGCCGGGACAGGGTTTACAATGAGCAGTTCTTC. Protein sequence: CATSKDGRDRVYNEQFF.

This rearrangement joins TRBV11-2 to TRBJ2-6; D not certain. Trimming removed 3 bases from V and 3 bases from J, with 3 bases in between. The CDR3 is 13 residues long. Germline lookup yields CDR1 SGHAT and CDR2 FQNNGV. DNA for the CDR3: TGTGCCAGCAGCTTCAGTGGGGCCAACGTCCTGACTTTC. Protein product: CASSFSGANVLTF.

This chain joins TRBV27 and TRBJ1-6; D unresolved. CDR3 length: 16 residues. Trimming took 2 bases from V and 7 from J, leaving 15 bases between them. The germline V gene has CDR1 MNHEY and CDR2 SMNVEV (reference sequence). The CDR3 DNA is TGTGCCAGCAGTTTAATGGGCAGTGGTCGCAATTCACCCCTCCACTTT. Its protein product is CASSLMGSGRNSPLHF.

This clone came up a few times. The chain has TRBV24-1 and TRBJ2-3; the D call may be TRBD1 or TRBD2 (6 bases each). Germline V gene lookup returns CDR1 KGHDR and CDR2 SFDVKD. The CDR3 is 15 amino acids. V was clipped by 2 bases and J by 3 bases, with 11 bases between them. The CDR3 is CATSDSGGSTDTQYF. The DNA for the CDR3 is TGTGCCACCAGTGATTCCGGGGGCTCGACAGATACGCAGTATTTT.

The chain carries TRBV28 and TRBJ2-4; D is possibly TRBD2 (6 bases). The germline V gene encodes CDR1 MDHEN and CDR2 SYDVKM. Trimming stripped 8 bases from V and 6 bases from J, with 23 bases between. The CDR3 spans 16 residues. DNA for the CDR3: TGTGCCAGCGGCGCCCTAACTGGGGGGTTCGGAAACATTCAGTACTTC. Encoded protein: CASGALTGGFGNIQYF.

The chain uses TRBV9 and TRBJ2-2; D call uncertain. V dropped 0 bases and J dropped 6 bases, with 3 bases sitting between them. Germline-derived CDR1 and CDR2 are SGDLS and YYNGEE. The CDR3 loop spans 12 amino acids. CDR3 in amino acids: CASSVDSGELFF. The DNA of the CDR3 is TGTGCCAGCAGCGTAGATTCCGGGGAGCTGTTTTTT.

The J gene is TRBJ1-2, the V gene TRBV7-9; a possible D gene is TRBD1 (5 bases). Germline V CDR1 and CDR2: SEHNR, FQNEAQ (reference sequence). The CDR3 is 12 amino acids. Trimming left V 5 bases short and J 7 bases short, with 11 bases between. CDR3 DNA: TGTGCCAGCAGCCGAGTGGGGACTGGCTACACCTTC. This codes for CASSRVGTGYTF.

V is TRBV9 and J is TRBJ1-6; 9 positions agree with TRBD1. The germline CDR1 and CDR2 sequences are SGDLS and YYNGEE. Trimming at V came to 4 bases and at J to 9 bases, leaving 8 bases not matched to a gene. The CDR3 contains 15 residues. CDR3 in amino acids: CASSREGQGSSPLHF. CDR3 coding DNA: TGTGCCAGCAGCAGAGAGGGACAGGGTAGTTCACCCCTCCACTTT.

The rearrangement links TRBV6-5 to TRBJ2-3; D not certain. Germline assignment: CDR1 MNHEY and CDR2 SVGAGI. Deletions cut 6 bases from V and 3 bases from J, with 13 bases between. The CDR3 runs 14 residues. This CDR3 is CASSPKPHTDTQYF. The CDR3 nucleotides are TGTGCCAGCAGCCCCAAACCCCATACAGATACGCAGTATTTT.

This clone is termed medium-sized. This sequence joins TRBV5-1 and TRBJ1-2; D is ambiguous. Germline V gene data show CDR1 as SGHRS and CDR2 as YFSETQ. The CDR3 has 14 residues. V was cut by 4 bases and J by 4 bases, with 14 bases left in between. The CDR3 DNA reads TGCGCCAGCAGCCCGTCCCGCGTACCCTATGGCTACACCTTC. This codes for CASSPSRVPYGYTF.

The chain links TRBV19 to TRBJ2-2; D is unresolved. The CDR3 runs 15 residues. Germline V CDR1 and CDR2: LNHDA, SQIVND (reference sequence). V lost 1 base to trimming and J lost 5 bases, with 11 bases between them. CDR3 bases: TGTGCCAGTAGTATAGGGTCTGTAGGGACCGGGGAGCTGTTTTTT. It translates to CASSIGSVGTGELFF.

This clone was counted once. This chain connects TRBV5-4 to TRBJ2-3; 7 bases agree with TRBD2. Germline V gives CDR1 SGHNT, CDR2 YYREEE (reference sequence). CDR3 size: 17 residues. V shed 0 bases and J 2 bases; nucleotides not matched to a gene: 9. The CDR3 sequence: CASSLVGRGGDTDTQYF. The CDR3 DNA sequence: TGTGCCAGCAGCTTGGTTGGCCGCGGGGGTGACACAGATACGCAGTATTTT.

The chain has TRBV7-6 and TRBJ2-5; 11 bases are a match to TRBD1. V dropped 5 bases and J dropped 4; count of bases not matched to a gene: 6. Germline CDR1 SGHVS, CDR2 FNYEAQ. The CDR3 contains 15 residues. The CDR3 here is CASSAWTGGGETQYF. DNA for the CDR3: TGTGCCAGCAGCGCCTGGACAGGGGGCGGAGAGACCCAGTACTTC.

V and J are TRBV15 and TRBJ1-4; 9 bases line up with TRBD1. Losses at the gene ends were 1 base for V and 10 bases for J; bases not matched to a gene: 4. This CDR3 comprises 14 residues. CDR1 is LNHNV and CDR2 is YYDKDF in the germline V gene (reference sequence). CDR3 loop: CATSRGRDRVKLFF. For the CDR3, the DNA is TGTGCCACCAGCAGAGGCAGGGACAGGGTAAAACTGTTTTTT. The whole variable domain, remainder taken from reference TRBV15 and TRBJ1-4, is DAMVIQNPRYQVTQFGKPVTLSCSQTLNHNVMYWYQQKSSQAPKLLFHYYDKDFNNEADTPDNFQSRRPNTSFCFLDIRSPGLGDTAMYLCATSRGRDRVKLFFGSGTQLSVL.

This rearrangement joins TRBV4-2 to TRBJ2-3; D possibly corresponds to TRBD1 (5 bases). The CDR3 sequence is 15 residues long. The germline V and J ends were trimmed by 1 base and 6 bases, with 14 bases remaining between them. CDR1 is LGHNA and CDR2 is YNFKEQ in the germline V gene. The CDR3 sequence is CASSQGWQGLDTQYF. The CDR3 nucleotides are TGTGCCAGCAGCCAAGGGTGGCAGGGCCTCGATACGCAGTATTTT.

The chain joins TRBV6-5 to TRBJ1-2, with TRBD1 matching 7 bases. The germline V gene has CDR1 MNHEY and CDR2 SVGAGI. V shed 10 bases, J shed 0 bases, and the junction held 5 bases outside the gene matches. The CDR3 runs 13 residues. CDR3 bases: TGTGCCACCTCCCAGGGGGCTAACTATGGCTACACCTTC. Protein: CATSQGANYGYTF.

The CDR3 nucleotides read TGTGCCAGCAGCTTGGAACCAGGGTGGTATGAGCAGTTCTTC. It is translated as CASSLEPGWYEQFF. The V gene is TRBV5-4, the J gene TRBJ2-1; tentative D call: TRBD1 (5 bases). From germline, CDR1 is SGHNT and CDR2 YYREEE (reference sequence). The CDR3 has 14 residues. Trimming took 0 bases from V and 8 from J, leaving 12 bases between them.